Here is one T cell receptor (beta chain) with its context. Its antigen target is currently unknown. The record has no base qualities; no much larger clone is one base away. These data originate in a study of T cell responses to AZD1222 COVID-19 vaccine (dated by TCRdb to about 2021). A note on the overall study: AZD1222 recipients with second doses at about 4 weeks or about 12 weeks were pooled, because spike-specific TCR depth and breadth did not differ between schedules. TCR sequencing covered fewer than 250 trial participants: 200 to 220 given two doses of AZD1222 and 26 given two doses of MenACWY control vaccine. Trial participants were enrolled by age into 18-55, 56-69 and 70-plus year subgroups, with around 150, 28 and 57 TCR-sequenced participants respectively.

The CDR3 regions of human TCRbeta chains were analyzed by immunosequencing. The study's processing was this. TCRs in the repertoires were matched against a reference library of SARS-CoV-2-specific TCRs that had been generated with the MIRA antigen-specificity platform. Breadth meant the fraction of unique TCRs that were SARS-CoV-2-associated, whereas depth meant the fraction of total T cells that were SARS-CoV-2-associated. Using the MIRA data, every spike-specific TCR was mapped to the spike region that the TCR reacted to and assigned to either a CD4 or a CD8 class. Log10-transformed breadth and depth values were compared by one-way ANOVA with Sidak's multiple comparisons tests. TCRdb holds this immuneACCESS table with in-frame rearrangements only. Some clones are missing; in checked studies, unresolved V genes explain under half, and the rest has no known cause. Clone size and the V and J calls come from that table; the DNA yielded D and trimming. This sample has about 130,000 clones in its table, and approximately 84% of those were observed once. The leading ten clones occupy around 24% of the sample.

The full study reports these points: After two AZD1222 doses, spike-specific TCR breadth and depth were significantly higher than at day 0 and than in MenACWY recipients. CD4 TCRs associated with the vaccine covered the entire spike protein, and the dominant responses were in regions 160-218 and 743-854. In the small 56-69-year group, the increase in depth fell short of significance, most likely because of low power. Reportedly, almost half of the unique spike-specific TCRs recognized epitopes lying outside the regions that are mutated in the B.1.351 and B.1.1.7 variants. Only five or six AZD1222 recipients were SARS-CoV-2 seropositive at baseline, limiting conclusions about previously exposed vaccinees. Because no day 14 peak-response samples were available, the repertoires could be characterized only after the peak T cell response. Participants were mostly white British, with more females than males. The authors suggested clonal diversity may have been underestimated.

Clipping removes 4 bases from V and 4 bases from J, with 6 as the unmatched junction base count. CDR1 is given as SGHTA and CDR2 as FQGNSA, both from the germline V gene. The CDR3 sequence holds 15 residues, the cysteine and phenylalanine included. Of the read, only the CDR3 DNA is kept; its 45 bases are in frame from base 1. The meaning of the sample's time point label: baseline before first vaccination. The vaccinee samples were drawn from two UK trials, COV001 and COV002, one of which was a single-blind randomized controlled phase 2/3 trial testing AZD1222 (ChAdOx1 nCoV-19) in healthy adults. For TCRbeta chain sequencing, PBMC samples from trial participants were taken at day 0 and at day 28 after the second dose.

Sequenced here: peripheral blood, sampled on day 0 of AZD1222 vaccination. The sequence is built from TRBV7-2 and TRBJ2-3; 9 middle bases align to TRBD1. This sequence was found in an adult in good health. The CDR3 region reads CASSSGQGRSDTQYF. The sequence in DNA is TGTGCCAGCAGCTCCGGACAGGGGAGATCAGATACGCAGTATTTT.